A single sample gave rise to the 13 T cell receptor beta chains below, sequenced in a study of blood T cell repertoires in COVID-19. Sequenced by immunoSEQ multiplex PCR; TCRdb stores in-frame clones only, minus some. The repertoire includes roughly 290,000 clones, 80% to 90% of them detected once, and more than 2% sits in the top ten. Sequencing used PBMCs or T cells enriched from blood (not recorded which). These receptors all stem from a man aged 30 to 45 who had recovered from COVID-19.

This clone appeared a single time. V is TRBV9 and J is TRBJ2-1, with D perhaps matching TRBD1 (6 bases). V lost 0 bases and J lost 7, with 17 bases in between. CDR3 length: 16 amino acids. The germline gives CDR1 SGDLS, CDR2 YYNGEE. DNA for the CDR3: TGTGCCAGCAGCGTAGAGGGGTCAGGGGTAGGGAATGAGCAGTTCTTC. Its translation: CASSVEGSGVGNEQFF.

The rearrangement uses TRBV7-3 and TRBJ2-5, with 7 nucleotides matching TRBD1. Germline V gene sequence: CDR1 SGHTA, CDR2 FQGTGA. J lost 2 bases, V lost 0 bases, and 3 bases had no gene match. The CDR3 consists of 15 residues. DNA of the CDR3: TGTGCCAGCAGCTTAACGGGACAGATGCAAGAGACCCAGTACTTC. Translation gives CASSLTGQMQETQYF.

V gene TRBV10-3 combines with J gene TRBJ1-2; no definite D call. Trimming removed 2 bases at V and 4 bases at J, with 5 bases between. The V gene's germline CDR1 is ENHRY and CDR2 SYGVKD. The CDR3 contains 12 residues. This chain's CDR3 is CAISEGSYGYTF. Written as DNA, the CDR3 is TGTGCCATCAGTGAGGGCAGCTATGGCTACACCTTC.

The DNA for the CDR3 is TGTGCCAGCAGGACCACACAGGGTTCACTGAGTGGCTACACCTTC. This sequence encodes CASRTTQGSLSGYTF. This rearrangement joins TRBV2 to TRBJ1-2, with D possibly matching TRBD1 (6 bases). The CDR3 extends over 15 amino acids. Per germline, CDR1 SNHLY and CDR2 FYNNEI. V gave up 6 bases and J gave up 7 bases, with 21 bases separating them.

The chain employs TRBV20-1 and TRBJ1-1; no definite D call. This CDR3 is 11 amino acids long. The V gene's germline CDR1 is DFQATT and CDR2 SNEGSKA (reference sequence). V lost 6 bases and J 7 bases, leaving 12 bases between the germline ends. The chain's CDR3 is CSASPVLEAFF. CDR3 nucleotide sequence: TGCAGTGCCTCCCCCGTTCTTGAAGCTTTCTTT.

This clone was picked up one time. The chain recombines TRBV29-1 with TRBJ2-3; TRBD2 matches 13 bases. Trimming cost V 6 bases and J 5 bases; bases outside gene matches: 8. CDR1 SQVTM and CDR2 ANQGSEA come from the germline V gene. The CDR3 runs 15 residues. The CDR3 protein is CSVSGTSGERDTQYF. CDR3 nucleotide sequence: TGCAGCGTGAGTGGGACTAGCGGGGAGAGAGATACGCAGTATTTT.

The V call is TRBV5-1, the J call TRBJ1-1; the match to TRBD1 covers 7 bases. Germline trimming cut 3 bases from V and 5 bases from J; bases unmatched to any gene: 10. CDR3 size: 15 residues. The germline CDR1 and CDR2 sequences are SGHRS and YFSETQ. The CDR3 loop reads CASSSRTGTGTEAFF. The CDR3 bases are TGCGCCAGCAGCTCCCGGACAGGTACGGGTACTGAAGCTTTCTTT.

V usage is TRBV7-3 and J usage is TRBJ2-3, with D tentatively TRBD1 (5 bases). The germline V gene encodes CDR1 SGHTA and CDR2 FQGTGA. Trimming took off 7 bases at V and 0 bases at J, with 17 bases between the two ends. The CDR3 sequence is 16 residues long. The CDR3 reads CASTPRGGSSTDTQYF. CDR3 DNA: TGTGCCAGCACCCCAAGGGGCGGTTCTAGCACAGATACGCAGTATTTT.

This chain connects TRBV5-5 to TRBJ2-7; 9 bases are a match to TRBD1. CDR1 and CDR2 (germline): SGHKS, YYEKEE (reference sequence). The CDR3 length is 17 residues. V shed 4 bases, J shed 0 bases, and the junction held 11 bases outside the gene matches. Here the CDR3 reads CASSNLPGQGSSYEQYF. DNA for the CDR3: TGTGCCAGCAGCAACTTGCCGGGACAGGGTAGCTCCTACGAGCAGTACTTC.

The chain joins TRBV19 to TRBJ2-1, with D possibly TRBD2 on 6 matching bases. V was shortened by 5 bases and J by 9 bases, with 14 bases between the two germline ends. Germline V CDR1 and CDR2: LNHDA, SQIVND (reference sequence). The CDR3 spans 13 residues. The CDR3 here is CASSLGLTSEQFF. The DNA for the CDR3 is TGTGCCAGTAGTCTTGGACTGACTAGTGAGCAGTTCTTC.

The chain joins TRBV10-3 to TRBJ2-3; 8 positions agree with TRBD1. The ends lost 0 bases at V and 4 bases at J; junction bases unmatched: 9. The germline V gene has CDR1 ENHRY and CDR2 SYGVKD. The CDR3 sequence is 17 residues long. The CDR3 nucleotides read TGTGCCATCAGTGAGTCGATCCCAGGACAGGGTGCAGATACGCAGTATTTT. Translating gives CAISESIPGQGADTQYF.

This chain links TRBV2 with TRBJ1-2, with 8 bases lining up with TRBD1. Per germline, CDR1 SNHLY and CDR2 FYNNEI. V was pared by 2 bases and J by 7 bases, with 9 bases of the junction left unmatched. This CDR3 region has 15 residues. The CDR3 is CASSERTGRERGYTF. CDR3 coding DNA: TGTGCCAGCAGTGAAAGGACAGGGCGAGAGCGTGGCTACACCTTC.

This sequence joins TRBV6-2 or TRBV6-3 and TRBJ2-3; 9 positions match TRBD2. There are 16 residues in the CDR3. CDR1 is MNHEY, CDR2 SVGEGT, per germline. V gave up 2 bases and J gave up 2 bases; unmatched junction bases: 5. The CDR3 DNA is TGTGCCAGCAGTTACAGACTAGCGGAATACACAGATACGCAGTATTTT. Residues: CASSYRLAEYTDTQYF.